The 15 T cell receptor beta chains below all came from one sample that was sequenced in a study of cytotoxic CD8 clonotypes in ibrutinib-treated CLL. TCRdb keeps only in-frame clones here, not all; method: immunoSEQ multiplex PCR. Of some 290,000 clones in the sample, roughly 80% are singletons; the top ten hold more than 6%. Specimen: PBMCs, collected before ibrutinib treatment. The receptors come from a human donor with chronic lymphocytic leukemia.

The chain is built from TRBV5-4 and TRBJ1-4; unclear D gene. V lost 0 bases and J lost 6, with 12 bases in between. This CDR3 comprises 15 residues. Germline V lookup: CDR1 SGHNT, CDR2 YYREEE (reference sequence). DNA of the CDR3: TGTGCCAGCAGCTTGGTGCCAACTATTGATGAAAAACTGTTTTTT. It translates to CASSLVPTIDEKLFF.

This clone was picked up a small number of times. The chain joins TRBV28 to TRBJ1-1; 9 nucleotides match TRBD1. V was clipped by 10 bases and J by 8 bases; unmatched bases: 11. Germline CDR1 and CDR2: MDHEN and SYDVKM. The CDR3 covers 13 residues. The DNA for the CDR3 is TGTGCCATCTTTGCGGGACAGGGTGTAGAAGCTTTCTTT. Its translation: CAIFAGQGVEAFF.

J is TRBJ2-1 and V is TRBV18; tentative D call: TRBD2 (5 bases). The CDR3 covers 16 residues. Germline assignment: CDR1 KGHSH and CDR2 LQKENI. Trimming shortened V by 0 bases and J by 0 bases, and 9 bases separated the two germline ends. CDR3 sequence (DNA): TGTGCCAGCTCACCACCTTGGAGGAGCTCCTACAATGAGCAGTTCTTC. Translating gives CASSPPWRSSYNEQFF. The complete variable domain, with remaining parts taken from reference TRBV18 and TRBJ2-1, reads NAGVMQNPRHLVRRRGQEARLRCSPMKGHSHVYWYRQLPEEGLKFMVYLQKENIIDESGMPKERFSAEFPKEGPSILRIQQVVRGDSAAYFCASSPPWRSSYNEQFFGPGTRLTVL.

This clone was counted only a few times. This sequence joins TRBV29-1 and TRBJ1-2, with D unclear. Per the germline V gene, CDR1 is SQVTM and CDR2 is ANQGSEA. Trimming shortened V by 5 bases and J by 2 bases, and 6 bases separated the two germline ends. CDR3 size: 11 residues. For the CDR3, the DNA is TGCAGCGTTATCCTGAACTATGGCTACACCTTC. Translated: CSVILNYGYTF.

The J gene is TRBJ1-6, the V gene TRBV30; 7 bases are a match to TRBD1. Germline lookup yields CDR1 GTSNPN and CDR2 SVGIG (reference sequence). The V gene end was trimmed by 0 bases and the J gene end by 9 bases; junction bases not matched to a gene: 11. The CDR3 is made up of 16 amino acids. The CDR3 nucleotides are TGTGCCTGGAGTGTACGGTGGGGTGCAGGGGGTTCACCCCTCCACTTT. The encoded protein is CAWSVRWGAGGSPLHF.

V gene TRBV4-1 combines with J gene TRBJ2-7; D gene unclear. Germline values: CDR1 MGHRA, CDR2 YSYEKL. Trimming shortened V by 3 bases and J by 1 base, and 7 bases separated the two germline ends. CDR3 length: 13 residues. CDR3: CASSHVGSYEQYF. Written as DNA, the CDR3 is TGCGCCAGCAGCCACGTGGGATCCTACGAGCAGTACTTC.

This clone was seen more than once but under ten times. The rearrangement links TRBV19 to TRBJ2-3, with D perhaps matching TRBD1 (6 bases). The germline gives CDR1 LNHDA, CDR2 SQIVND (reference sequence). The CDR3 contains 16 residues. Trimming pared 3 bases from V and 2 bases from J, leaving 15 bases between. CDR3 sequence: CASSIATGIPTDTQYF. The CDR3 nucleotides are TGTGCCAGTAGTATCGCGACAGGAATACCCACAGATACGCAGTATTTT.

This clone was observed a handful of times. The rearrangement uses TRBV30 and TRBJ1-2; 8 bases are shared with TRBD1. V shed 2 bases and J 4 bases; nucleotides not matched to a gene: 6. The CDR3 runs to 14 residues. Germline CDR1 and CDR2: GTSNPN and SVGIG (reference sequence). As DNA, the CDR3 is TGTGCCTGGAGTCGAATGACAGGGGCCTATGGCTACACCTTC. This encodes CAWSRMTGAYGYTF. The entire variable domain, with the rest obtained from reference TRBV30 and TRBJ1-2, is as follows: SQTIHQWPATLVQPVGSPLSLECTVEGTSNPNLYWYRQAAGRGLQLLFYSVGIGQISSEVPQNLSASRPQDRQFILSSKKLLLSDSGFYLCAWSRMTGAYGYTFGSGTRLTVV.

CDR3 amino acids: CASIHLGRLNTDTQYF. In nucleotides, the CDR3 is TGTGCCAGCATCCATCTAGGCAGACTTAACACAGATACGCAGTATTTT. The J gene is TRBJ2-3, the V gene TRBV2; D is undetermined. The CDR3 is 16 amino acids. Trimming shortened V by 7 bases and J by 2 bases, and 19 bases separated the two germline ends. Germline assignment: CDR1 SNHLY and CDR2 FYNNEI.

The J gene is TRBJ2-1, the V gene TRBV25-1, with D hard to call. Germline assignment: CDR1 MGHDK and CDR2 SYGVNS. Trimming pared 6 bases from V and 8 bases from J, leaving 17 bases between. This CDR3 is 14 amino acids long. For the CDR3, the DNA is TGTGCCAGCAGCTCCTTCGGCGTCGTCGATGAGCAGTTCTTC. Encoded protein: CASSSFGVVDEQFF.

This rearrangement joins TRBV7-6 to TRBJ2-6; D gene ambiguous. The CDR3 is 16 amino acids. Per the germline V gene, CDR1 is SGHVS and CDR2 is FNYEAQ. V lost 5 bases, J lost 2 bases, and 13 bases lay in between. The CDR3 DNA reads TGTGCCAGCAGCGCTCGACCGTTACCTGGGGCCAACGTCCTGACTTTC. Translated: CASSARPLPGANVLTF. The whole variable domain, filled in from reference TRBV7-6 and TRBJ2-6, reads GAGVSQSPRYKVTKRGQDVALRCDPISGHVSLYWYRQALGQGPEFLTYFNYEAQQDKSGLPNDRFSAERPEGSISTLTIQRTEQRDSAMYRCASSARPLPGANVLTFGAGSRLTVL.

The CDR3 sequence is CSVDSTSGSPYEQYF. CDR3 nucleotides: TGCAGCGTTGATTCCACTAGCGGTTCTCCTTACGAGCAGTACTTC. The genes are TRBV29-1 and TRBJ2-7, with TRBD2 matching 8 bases. The V gene end was trimmed by 3 bases and the J gene end by 4 bases; junction bases not matched to a gene: 11. The CDR3 has 15 amino acids. Germline CDR1 is SQVTM and CDR2 is ANQGSEA.

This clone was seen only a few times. CDR3: CASSLPGSYGYTF. As DNA, the CDR3 is TGTGCCAGCAGCTTGCCAGGGAGCTATGGCTACACCTTC. The chain is built from TRBV5-6 and TRBJ1-2; tentative D call: TRBD1 (5 bases). Germline CDR1 is SGHDT and CDR2 is YYEEEE. V lost 1 base and J 4 bases, leaving 8 bases between the germline ends. This CDR3 spans 13 amino acids.

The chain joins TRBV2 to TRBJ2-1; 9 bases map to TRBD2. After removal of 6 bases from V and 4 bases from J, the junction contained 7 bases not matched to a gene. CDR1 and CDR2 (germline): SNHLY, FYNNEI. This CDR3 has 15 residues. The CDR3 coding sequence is TGTGCCAGCAGCCGGCCGACTAGCGGATACAATGAGCAGTTCTTC. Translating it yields CASSRPTSGYNEQFF.

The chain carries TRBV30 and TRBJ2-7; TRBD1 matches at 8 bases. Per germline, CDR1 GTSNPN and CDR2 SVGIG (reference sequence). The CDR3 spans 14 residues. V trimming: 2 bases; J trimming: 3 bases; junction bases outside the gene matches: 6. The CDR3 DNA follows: TGTGCCTGGAGTTCCATAGGACAGGGCTACGAGCAGTACTTC. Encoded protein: CAWSSIGQGYEQYF. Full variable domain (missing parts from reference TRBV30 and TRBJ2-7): SQTIHQWPATLVQPVGSPLSLECTVEGTSNPNLYWYRQAAGRGLQLLFYSVGIGQISSEVPQNLSASRPQDRQFILSSKKLLLSDSGFYLCAWSSIGQGYEQYFGPGTRLTVT.